Below, one T cell receptor (beta chain) is given with its context. Produced via immunoSEQ multiplex PCR; TCRdb's table is partial and in-frame only. The table shows nearly 30,000 clones, with more than 75% occurring only once. The record originates from a study of PD-L1 blockade in urothelial cancer. V lost 8 bases, J lost 9 bases, and 13 bases stayed unmatched. Germline loops: CDR1 ENHRY, CDR2 SYGVKD. There are 16 residues in the CDR3. This receptor was obtained from a middle-aged man with urothelial cancer. V gene TRBV10-3 combines with J gene TRBJ2-1; 13 nucleotides match TRBD2. The sample was PBMCs, taken around atezolizumab (anti-PD-L1) treatment. This chain's CDR3 is CAIGSRTSGSKSEQFF. CDR3 sequence (DNA): TGTGCCATCGGTTCAAGGACTAGCGGGAGTAAAAGTGAGCAGTTCTTC.